In its sample, the clone carrying this T cell receptor beta chain was seen a few times. Its matching antigen is unknown. The sample is drawn from a study of CD8+ T cells in alopecia areata. The wider study: Each day, treated patients took oral tofacitinib twice, at 5 to 10 mg per dose. Findings and limits, study-wide: Scalp clonality decreased significantly with tofacitinib, and so did expanded CD8+ clones among the top 100.

Treatment denoted: oral pan-JAK inhibitor, 5-10 mg twice daily. RNA extraction was followed by reverse transcription into cDNA, which acted as the sequencing template. Profiled with immunoSEQ multiplex PCR; TCRdb holds only in-frame clones, not every one. The sample has 190,000 or so clones, roughly 64% seen once. The ends were cut back, 3 bases at V and 2 bases at J, with 23 bases in the middle. CDR1 and CDR2 (germline): SGHTA, FQGNSA. The CDR3 contains 18 residues. The receptor's source is a human donor with alopecia areata. The V gene is TRBV7-2, the J gene TRBJ2-7; D perhaps matches TRBD1 (7 bases). Material: CD8+ T cells sorted from blood, obtained at week 24, from a patient treated with tofacitinib. CDR3 amino acids: CASSFDNSDRRGPYEQYF. CDR3 DNA sequence: TGTGCCAGCAGCTTCGATAACTCTGACAGGAGGGGGCCCTACGAGCAGTACTTC. Based on the CDR3 plus reference TRBV7-2 and TRBJ2-7, the full variable domain is GAGVSQSPSNKVTEKGKDVELRCDPISGHTALYWYRQSLGQGLEFLIYFQGNSAPDKSGLPSDRFSAERTGGSVSTLTIQRTQQEDSAVYLCASSFDNSDRRGPYEQYFGPGTRLTVT.